Listed here are 24 T cell receptor beta chains from one sample, sequenced in a study of T cells in Graves' hyperthyroidism and ophthalmopathy. Amplification of TCR beta CDR3 regions used RNA as the template. Researchers ran a first-round RT-PCR on the TCR CDR3 using the HTBI primer set. TCRdb reprocessed the multiplex PCR reads via MiXCR and lists one record per CDR3 protein. The sample includes a few hundred thousand distinct CDR3 sequences, 35% to 55% of them seen just once. The source material was peripheral blood or thyroid tissue (not recorded which). Source of these receptors: a woman under 30 with Graves' hyperthyroidism.

This clonotype was observed at least ten times. The CDR3 coding sequence is TGCAGCGTTTTGGTGAACACCGGGGAGCTGTTTTTT. This translates into CSVLVNTGELFF. J is TRBJ2-2 and V is TRBV29-1; D unclear. Trimming took off 5 bases at V and 1 base at J, with 5 bases between the two ends. The germline V gene has CDR1 SQVTM and CDR2 ANQGSEA. This CDR3 contains 12 residues.

V is TRBV19 and J is TRBJ2-1, with TRBD1 matching 9 bases. Looked up from germline, CDR1 is LNHDA and CDR2 is SQIVND (reference sequence). Unmatched junction bases numbered 11, after V lost 6 bases and J lost 8 bases. This CDR3 comprises 15 residues. CDR3 loop: CASRKDRGSVDEQFF. DNA of the CDR3: TGTGCCAGTAGGAAGGACAGGGGAAGTGTCGATGAGCAGTTCTTC.

This sequence joins TRBV20-1 and TRBJ2-7; a weak D match, TRBD2 (6 bases). Germline V gives CDR1 DFQATT, CDR2 SNEGSKA (reference sequence). Deletions cut 2 bases from V and 2 bases from J, with 22 bases between. The CDR3 contains 17 residues. The CDR3 region has the DNA TGCAGTGCTAGATGGGACTGGCAAGAGCTGGGGACCTACGAGCAGTACTTC. Encoded protein: CSARWDWQELGTYEQYF.

This clonotype was recorded many times. The rearrangement joins TRBV7-2 to TRBJ2-5, with D possibly being TRBD2 (5 bases). The V end lost 1 base, the J end lost 5 bases, and 11 bases lay between the germline ends. CDR3 length equals 14 residues. Germline-derived CDR1 and CDR2 are SGHTA and FQGNSA. CDR3 in amino acids: CASSLGVGGETQYF. In nucleotides, the CDR3 is TGTGCCAGCAGCTTAGGGGTCGGCGGGGAGACCCAGTACTTC.

This clonotype was recorded at least ten times. CDR3 loop: CSAAGQGPLLEYF. CDR3 bases: TGCAGTGCTGCCGGACAGGGGCCATTGCTAGAGTACTTC. This chain joins TRBV20-1 and TRBJ2-7; 9 nucleotides line up with TRBD1. CDR3 length equals 13 residues. Looked up from germline, CDR1 is DFQATT and CDR2 is SNEGSKA (reference sequence). V lost 5 bases and J lost 11; bases outside the gene matches: 13.

This chain joins TRBV15 and TRBJ1-4, with TRBD1 identical over 9 bases. CDR3 length: 14 amino acids. Trimming cost V 3 bases and J 5 bases; bases outside gene matches: 1. Germline V gene sequence: CDR1 LNHNV, CDR2 YYDKDF (reference sequence). The CDR3 is CATSSDRGNEKLFF. The CDR3 DNA reads TGTGCCACCAGCAGTGACAGGGGGAATGAAAAACTGTTTTTT.

This clonotype has more than one count but fewer than ten. This chain joins TRBV7-8 and TRBJ2-7, with D tentatively TRBD2 (6 bases). The DNA end favors TRBJ2-1, so the J call may be wrong. This CDR3 is built from 16 residues. Germline CDR1 and CDR2: SGHVS and FQNEAQ. The CDR3 bases are TGTGCCAGCAGCTTAGCGCGTCTAGCGCTCTACAATGAGCAGTTCTTC. Protein: CASSLARLALYNEQFF.

The table lists this clonotype with many counts. The chain has TRBV6-5 and TRBJ1-3; D ambiguous. CDR3 length equals 15 residues. The germline V and J ends were trimmed by 2 bases and 0 bases, with 8 bases remaining between them. Germline V CDR1 and CDR2: MNHEY, SVGAGI. CDR3 protein: CASSYRTDSGNTIYF. For the CDR3, the DNA is TGTGCCAGCAGTTACCGGACTGACTCTGGAAACACCATATATTTT.

This clonotype was counted many times. The CDR3 spells CASSGGGSIYGYTF. CDR3 nucleotide sequence: TGTGCCAGCTCGGGGGGCGGGAGCATCTATGGCTACACCTTC. This chain connects TRBV7-9 to TRBJ1-2, with D tentatively TRBD1 (6 bases). Deletions cut 8 bases from V and 4 bases from J, with 17 bases between. Germline values: CDR1 SEHNR, CDR2 FQNEAQ (reference sequence). The CDR3 sequence is 14 residues long.

Comments on this clonotype: An end of the junction differs from the germline gene, which may be a read error. This sequence joins TRBV10-3 and TRBJ2-7; D may be TRBD2 (7 bases). This CDR3 is 17 amino acids long. From germline, CDR1 is ENHRY and CDR2 SYGVKD. The CDR3 DNA reads as TGTGCCACCAGTGATTTGCGACCCACGGGGGGCACCGGGGAGCAGTACTTC. This translates into CATSDLRPTGGTGEQYF.

The chain has TRBV20-1 and TRBJ2-7; D uncertain. Per germline, CDR1 DFQATT and CDR2 SNEGSKA (reference sequence). Trimming removed 0 bases from V and 4 bases from J, with 16 bases in between. The CDR3 covers 15 residues. The DNA of the CDR3 is TGCAGTGCTAGAGATCTACGCGCCTTAGGATACGAGCAGTACTTC. It specifies CSARDLRALGYEQYF.

This clonotype was seen many times. The genes are TRBV5-6 and TRBJ1-5; 8 bases line up with TRBD1. The CDR3 loop spans 17 amino acids. Trimming removed 0 bases from V and 5 bases from J; junction bases left unmatched: 10. Germline CDR1 is SGHDT and CDR2 is YYEEEE. Written as DNA, the CDR3 is TGTGCCAGCAGCTTGGGCCCGCGGACAGGGAGATATCAGCCCCAGCATTTT. This translates into CASSLGPRTGRYQPQHF. Complete variable domain (other parts from reference TRBV5-6 and TRBJ1-5): DAGVTQSPTHLIKTRGQQVTLRCSPKSGHDTVSWYQQALGQGPQFIFQYYEEEERQRGNFPDRFSGHQFPNYSSELNVNALLLGDSALYLCASSLGPRTGRYQPQHFGDGTRLSIL.

The gene calls are TRBV12-3 or TRBV12-4 and TRBJ2-6; D gene uncertain. This CDR3 contains 15 residues. V shed 3 bases and J shed 4 bases, with 10 bases lying between them. CDR3 bases: TGTGCCAGCAGTTTGGTACAAGCCGGGGCCAACGTCCTGACTTTC. Translated, it gives CASSLVQAGANVLTF.

The V call is TRBV27, the J call TRBJ1-2; D is uncertain. V lost 10 bases, J lost 8 bases, and 17 bases lay in between. The germline gives CDR1 MNHEY, CDR2 SMNVEV (reference sequence). The CDR3 runs 12 residues. The CDR3 DNA reads TGTGCCACGGCCGGGCCCCCGGTGGGCTACACCTTC. This encodes CATAGPPVGYTF.

V is TRBV20-1 and J is TRBJ2-1, with 14 bases lining up with TRBD2. The CDR3 length is 15 residues. The junction had 11 bases not matched to a gene; V was cut back by 8 bases and J by 8 bases. Germline V lookup: CDR1 DFQATT, CDR2 SNEGSKA (reference sequence). In nucleotides, the CDR3 is TGCAGTATCCGACTAGCGGGAGGGCCTTTCGATGAGCAGTTCTTC. This gives the protein CSIRLAGGPFDEQFF.

The chain employs TRBV5-1 and TRBJ2-3; 7 bases fit TRBD1. The CDR3 consists of 14 residues. Germline V gene data show CDR1 as SGHRS and CDR2 as YFSETQ. The DNA for the CDR3 is TGCGGGTCTGGGGACAGAAGTAGCACAGATACGCAGTATTTT. It specifies CGSGDRSSTDTQYF.

CDR3 in amino acids: CASSEQGTGGANVLTF. In DNA form, the CDR3 reads TGCGCCAGCAGCGAACAGGGGACCGGTGGGGCCAACGTCCTGACTTTC. The J gene is TRBJ2-6, the V gene TRBV5-1, with 7 positions matching TRBD1. The CDR3 runs to 16 residues. Germline-derived CDR1 and CDR2 are SGHRS and YFSETQ. The V and J ends lost 4 bases and 3 bases, in that order; junction bases with no gene match: 7.

This clonotype was seen repeatedly, ten times or more. The V gene is TRBV2, the J gene TRBJ1-1; 9 nucleotides line up with TRBD1. V shed 7 bases and J 5 bases; nucleotides not matched to a gene: 8. This CDR3 has 14 residues. The germline CDR1 and CDR2 sequences are SNHLY and FYNNEI. Written as DNA, the CDR3 is TGTGCCAGCATGAAAGGACAGGGGTGGACTGAAGCTTTCTTT. It is translated as CASMKGQGWTEAFF.

This clonotype occurred many times. This chain joins TRBV11-2 and TRBJ2-2, with a weak D call TRBD2 (5 bases). Trimming pared 1 base from V and 4 bases from J, leaving 10 bases between. The CDR3 is 15 residues long. Germline CDR1 and CDR2: SGHAT and FQNNGV. In nucleotides, the CDR3 is TGTGCCAGCAGCTTAGTTACGGGAATCACCGGGGAGCTGTTTTTT. Translated, it gives CASSLVTGITGELFF. Using reference TRBV11-2 and TRBJ2-2 for the parts outside the CDR3, the full variable domain is EAGVAQSPRYKIIEKRQSVAFWCNPISGHATLYWYQQILGQGPKLLIQFQNNGVVDDSQLPKDRFSAERLKGVDSTLKIQPAKLEDSAVYLCASSLVTGITGELFFGEGSRLTVL.

This clonotype was seen ten or more times. The V and J genes are TRBV7-3 and TRBJ1-2; D remains ambiguous. This CDR3 has 15 residues. Looked up from germline, CDR1 is SGHTA and CDR2 is FQGTGA. Trimming shortened V by 6 bases and J by 7 bases, and 21 bases separated the two germline ends. The CDR3 nucleotides are TGTGCCAGCAGGTTCTCCGGGTCCTCTTCTACTGGCTACACCTTC. Protein product: CASRFSGSSSTGYTF.

This clonotype was counted many times. The CDR3 here is CASGFSGDNQETQYF. The CDR3 DNA reads as TGTGCTAGTGGTTTTAGTGGGGACAACCAAGAGACCCAGTACTTC. V gene TRBV12-5 combines with J gene TRBJ2-5, with D possibly being TRBD1 (6 bases). V lost 3 bases and J 0 bases, leaving 11 bases between the germline ends. Germline V gives CDR1 LGHNT, CDR2 FRNRAP. This CDR3 is 15 amino acids long.

As DNA, the CDR3 is TGTGCCAGTAGTATAGTGGGGACTTTCGCTGAAGCTTTCTTT. It is translated as CASSIVGTFAEAFF. The rearrangement uses TRBV19 and TRBJ1-1; D is perhaps TRBD1 (5 bases). The V gene lost 1 base and the J gene lost 6 bases, with 12 bases spanning the gap. Germline loops: CDR1 LNHDA, CDR2 SQIVND (reference sequence). CDR3 length: 14 amino acids.

The CDR3 is CSATSDLRANYGYTF. The CDR3 DNA sequence: TGCAGTGCCACCAGTGATTTGCGAGCTAACTATGGCTACACCTTC. The V and J genes are TRBV20-1 and TRBJ1-2; D unresolved. Germline lookup yields CDR1 DFQATT and CDR2 SNEGSKA (reference sequence). The CDR3 has 15 residues. With 6 bases removed from V and 0 bases from J, the gap between germline ends came to 17 bases.

This clonotype was detected only a few times. The chain links TRBV12-3 or TRBV12-4 to TRBJ1-6; D possibly corresponds to TRBD1 (8 bases). The tail of the sequence fits TRBJ2-3 better, so the J call may be wrong. The CDR3 contains 13 residues. The CDR3 loop reads CASSLDRAGAQYF. The DNA of the CDR3 is TGTGCCAGCAGTTTGGACAGGGCGGGAGCGCAGTATTTT.